The source of this T cell receptor beta chain is a study of T cell responses to AZD1222 COVID-19 vaccine. Study outcomes and limitations: Only a handful of AZD1222 recipients tested seropositive at baseline. Sampled repertoires all dated from after the peak T cell response. Reportedly, nearly half of unique spike TCRs recognized epitopes outside B.1.351/B.1.1.7 mutations.

Samples with a second dose at about 4 or about 12 weeks were pooled together. Profiled with immunoSEQ multiplex PCR; TCRdb holds only in-frame clones, not every one. The table lists about 73,000 clones, around 82% of them singletons, with less than 50% in the top ten. The CDR3 totals 19 residues. V was pared by 3 bases and J by 2 bases, with 16 bases of the junction left unmatched. CDR1 is KGHDR, CDR2 SFDVKD, per germline. Points on this clone: The target antigen is unknown.

This specimen was peripheral blood, taken 28 days after the second AZD1222 dose. This TCR was sampled from an adult who received the AZD1222 COVID-19 vaccine. The chain uses TRBV24-1 and TRBJ2-5; 8 positions agree with TRBD1. CDR3 DNA: TGTGCCACCAGTGATCCGCTACGACGCGGGACAGGTGGGCAAGAGACCCAGTACTTC. The encoded protein is CATSDPLRRGTGGQETQYF.